This TCR beta chain was captured in a study of blood T cell repertoires in COVID-19. Trimming took 6 bases from V and 0 from J, leaving 15 bases between them. Germline CDR1 is LNHDA and CDR2 is SQIVND (reference sequence). The CDR3 extends over 15 amino acids. Generated by immunoSEQ multiplex PCR, the TCRdb table keeps only in-frame clones and is missing some. This table holds about 120,000 clones, around four fifths found once. The rearrangement uses TRBV19 and TRBJ2-7; tentative D call: TRBD1 (6 bases). The TCR was taken from a man aged 60-69 years with acute or convalescent COVID-19. The sample comprised peripheral blood. CDR3 coding DNA: TGTGCCAGTAGATTGAGGGACACCTACTCCTACGAGCAGTACTTC. This gives the protein CASRLRDTYSYEQYF.